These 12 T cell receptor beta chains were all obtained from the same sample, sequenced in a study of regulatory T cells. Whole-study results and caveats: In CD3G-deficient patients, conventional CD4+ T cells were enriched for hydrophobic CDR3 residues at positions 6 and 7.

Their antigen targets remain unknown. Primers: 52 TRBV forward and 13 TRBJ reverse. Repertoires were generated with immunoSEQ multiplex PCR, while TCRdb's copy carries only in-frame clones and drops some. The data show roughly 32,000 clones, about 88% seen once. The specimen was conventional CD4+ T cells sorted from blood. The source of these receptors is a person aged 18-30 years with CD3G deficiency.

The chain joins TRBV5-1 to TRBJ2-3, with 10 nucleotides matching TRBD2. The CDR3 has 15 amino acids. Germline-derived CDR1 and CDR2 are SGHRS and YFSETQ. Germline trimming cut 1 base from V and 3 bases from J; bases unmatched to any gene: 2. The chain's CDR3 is CASSLTSGVTDTQYF. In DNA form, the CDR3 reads TGCGCCAGCAGCTTGACTAGCGGGGTGACAGATACGCAGTATTTT.

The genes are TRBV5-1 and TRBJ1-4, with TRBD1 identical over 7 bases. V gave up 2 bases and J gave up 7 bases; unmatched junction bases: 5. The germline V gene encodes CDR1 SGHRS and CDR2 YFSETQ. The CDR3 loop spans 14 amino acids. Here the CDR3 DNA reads TGCGCCAGCAGCTTAGGGGCAGGGGGTGAAAAACTGTTTTTT. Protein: CASSLGAGGEKLFF.

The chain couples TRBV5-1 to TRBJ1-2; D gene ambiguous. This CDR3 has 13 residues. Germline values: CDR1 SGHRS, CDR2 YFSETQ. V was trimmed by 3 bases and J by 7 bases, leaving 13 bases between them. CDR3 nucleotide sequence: TGCGCCAGCAGCTCCGGACGAGCCGGTGGCTACACCTTC. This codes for CASSSGRAGGYTF.

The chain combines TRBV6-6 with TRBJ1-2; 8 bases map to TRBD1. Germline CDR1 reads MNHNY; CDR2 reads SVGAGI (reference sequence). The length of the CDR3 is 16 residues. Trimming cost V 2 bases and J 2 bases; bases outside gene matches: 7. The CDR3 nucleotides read TGTGCCAGCAGTTACACGACAGGGGCCTCCAACTATGGCTACACCTTC. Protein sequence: CASSYTTGASNYGYTF.

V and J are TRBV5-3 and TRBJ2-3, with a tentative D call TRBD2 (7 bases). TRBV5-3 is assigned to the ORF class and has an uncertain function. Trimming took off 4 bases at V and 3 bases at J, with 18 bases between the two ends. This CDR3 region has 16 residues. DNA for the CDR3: TGTGCCAGAAGCAGAAACGGGGGGCGCAATACAGATACGCAGTATTTT. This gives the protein CARSRNGGRNTDTQYF.

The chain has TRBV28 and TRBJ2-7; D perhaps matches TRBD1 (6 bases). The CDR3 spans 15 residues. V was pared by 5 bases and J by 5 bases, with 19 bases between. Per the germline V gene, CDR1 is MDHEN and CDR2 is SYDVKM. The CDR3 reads CASSPGARWNNEQYF. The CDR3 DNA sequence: TGTGCCAGCAGTCCAGGGGCGAGGTGGAACAACGAGCAGTACTTC.

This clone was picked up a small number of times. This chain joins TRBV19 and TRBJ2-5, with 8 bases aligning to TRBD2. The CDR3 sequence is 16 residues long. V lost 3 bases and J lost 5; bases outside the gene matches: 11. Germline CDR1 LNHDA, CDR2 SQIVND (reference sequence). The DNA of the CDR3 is TGTGCCAGTAGTATTAGCGGGAAAGCAACGGGGGAGACCCAGTACTTC. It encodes CASSISGKATGETQYF.

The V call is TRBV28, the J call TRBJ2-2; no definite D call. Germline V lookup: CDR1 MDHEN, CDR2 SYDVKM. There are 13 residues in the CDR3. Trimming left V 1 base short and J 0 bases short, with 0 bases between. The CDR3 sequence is CASSLSNTGELFF. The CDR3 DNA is TGTGCCAGCAGTTTATCGAACACCGGGGAGCTGTTTTTT.

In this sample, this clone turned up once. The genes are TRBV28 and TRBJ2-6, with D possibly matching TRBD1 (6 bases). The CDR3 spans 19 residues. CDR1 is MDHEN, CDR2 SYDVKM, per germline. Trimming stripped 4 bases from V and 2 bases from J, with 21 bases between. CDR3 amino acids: CASSWGSPTGKAGANVLTF. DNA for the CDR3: TGTGCCAGCAGTTGGGGCTCCCCCACAGGGAAAGCTGGGGCCAACGTCCTGACTTTC.

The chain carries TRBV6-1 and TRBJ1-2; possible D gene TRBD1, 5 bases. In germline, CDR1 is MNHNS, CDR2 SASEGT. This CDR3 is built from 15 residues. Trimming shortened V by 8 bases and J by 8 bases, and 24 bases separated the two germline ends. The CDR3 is CASAPAGAFGGGYTF. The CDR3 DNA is TGTGCCAGCGCACCTGCCGGGGCTTTCGGCGGAGGCTACACCTTC.

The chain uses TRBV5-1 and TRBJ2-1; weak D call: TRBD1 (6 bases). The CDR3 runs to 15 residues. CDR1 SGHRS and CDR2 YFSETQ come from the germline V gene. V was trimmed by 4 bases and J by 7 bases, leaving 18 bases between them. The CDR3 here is CASSPLGAGVNEQFF. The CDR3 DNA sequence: TGCGCCAGCAGCCCCTTGGGGGCTGGTGTAAATGAGCAGTTCTTC.

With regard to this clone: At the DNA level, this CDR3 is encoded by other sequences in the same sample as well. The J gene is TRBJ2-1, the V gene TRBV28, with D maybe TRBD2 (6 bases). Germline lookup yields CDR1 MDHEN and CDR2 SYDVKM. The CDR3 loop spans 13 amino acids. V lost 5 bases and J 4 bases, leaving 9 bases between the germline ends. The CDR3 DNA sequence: TGTGCCAGCAGTCTGGGGACTTACAATGAGCAGTTCTTC. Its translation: CASSLGTYNEQFF.